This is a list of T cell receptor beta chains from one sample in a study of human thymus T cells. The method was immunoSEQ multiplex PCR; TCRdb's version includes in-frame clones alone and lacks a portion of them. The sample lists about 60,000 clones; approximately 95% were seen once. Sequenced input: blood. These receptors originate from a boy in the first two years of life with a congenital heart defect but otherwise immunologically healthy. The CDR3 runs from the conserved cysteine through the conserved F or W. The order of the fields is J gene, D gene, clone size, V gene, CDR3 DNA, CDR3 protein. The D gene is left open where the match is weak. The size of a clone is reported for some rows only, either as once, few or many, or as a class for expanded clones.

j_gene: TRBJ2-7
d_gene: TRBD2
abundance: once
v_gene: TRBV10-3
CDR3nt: TGTGCCATCAGTAGCGGGAACTCCTACGAGCAGTACTTC
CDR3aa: CAISSGNSYEQYF

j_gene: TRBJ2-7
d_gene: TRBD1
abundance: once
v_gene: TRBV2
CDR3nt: TGTGCCAGCAGCCGGGACAGCTCCTACGAGCAGTACTTC
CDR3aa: CASSRDSSYEQYF

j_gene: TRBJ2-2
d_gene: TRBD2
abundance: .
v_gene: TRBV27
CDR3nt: TGTGCCAGCAGTCCCACCCGGACTAGCGGGGCCGGGGAGCTGTTTTTT
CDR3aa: CASSPTRTSGAGELFF

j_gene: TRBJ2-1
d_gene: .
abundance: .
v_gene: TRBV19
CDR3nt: TGTGCCAGTAGTAGTAGCGGAATTTACAATGAGCAGTTCTTC
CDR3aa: CASSSSGIYNEQFF

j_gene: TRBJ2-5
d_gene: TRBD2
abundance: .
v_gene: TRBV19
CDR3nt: TGTGCCAGTAGTACCGGACTAGCCTACCGGGAGACCCAGTACTTC
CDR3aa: CASSTGLAYRETQYF

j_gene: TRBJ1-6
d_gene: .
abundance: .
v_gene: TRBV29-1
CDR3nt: TGCAGCCCCAGAGGACAGATCAATTCACCCCTCCACTTT
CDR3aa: CSPRGQINSPLHF

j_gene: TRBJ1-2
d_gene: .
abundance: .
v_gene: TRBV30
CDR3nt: TGTGCCTGGGCCTTGCACAGGCAATATGGCTACACCTTC
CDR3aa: CAWALHRQYGYTF

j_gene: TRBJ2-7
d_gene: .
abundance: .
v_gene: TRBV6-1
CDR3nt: TGTGCCAGCAGTGAAAAACCCCCAGGGTTTCGGTCCTACGAGCAGTACTTC
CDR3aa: CASSEKPPGFRSYEQYF

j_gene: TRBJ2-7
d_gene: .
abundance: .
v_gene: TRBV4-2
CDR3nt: TGTGCCAGCAGCCAAGATTTGGGGAGAGGCTACGAGCAGTACTTC
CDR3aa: CASSQDLGRGYEQYF

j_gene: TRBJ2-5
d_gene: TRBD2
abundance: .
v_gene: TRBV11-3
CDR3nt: TGTGCCAGCAGCTTAATGGTTAGCGGGGGCCAAGAGACCCAGTACTTC
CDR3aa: CASSLMVSGGQETQYF

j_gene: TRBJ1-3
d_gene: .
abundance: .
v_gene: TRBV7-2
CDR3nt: TGTGCCAGCAGCTTAGTATGGGCGCTGGGAAACACCATATATTTT
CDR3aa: CASSLVWALGNTIYF

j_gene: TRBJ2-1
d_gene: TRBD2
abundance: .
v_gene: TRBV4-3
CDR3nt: TGCGCCAGCAGCCAAGGGACTAGCAGCTCCGACAATGAGCAGTTCTTC
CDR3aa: CASSQGTSSSDNEQFF

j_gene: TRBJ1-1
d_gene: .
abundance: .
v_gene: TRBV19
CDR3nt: TGTGCCAGCCGCGTCGGGGGCACTGAAGCTTTCTTT
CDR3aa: CASRVGGTEAFF

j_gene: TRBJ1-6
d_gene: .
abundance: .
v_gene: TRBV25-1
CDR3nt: TGTGCCAGCAGTGAAAACCAGGGGCAGGCTTCACCCCTCCACTTT
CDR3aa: CASSENQGQASPLHF

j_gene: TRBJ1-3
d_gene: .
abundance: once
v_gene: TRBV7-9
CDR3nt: TGTGCCAGCAGCCCTACAGGGAACTCTGGAAACACCATATATTTT
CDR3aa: CASSPTGNSGNTIYF

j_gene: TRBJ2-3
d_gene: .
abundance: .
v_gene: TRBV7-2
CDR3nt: TGTGCCAGCAGCTTTAGGCGGTGGGGGGGCCAGGCAGATACGCAGTATTTT
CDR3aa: CASSFRRWGGQADTQYF

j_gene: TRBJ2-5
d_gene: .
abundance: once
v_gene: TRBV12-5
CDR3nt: TGTGCTAGTGGTTTGCTTAGAGAGACCCAGTACTTC
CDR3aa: CASGLLRETQYF

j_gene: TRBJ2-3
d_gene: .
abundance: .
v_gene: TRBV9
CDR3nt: TGTGCCAGCAGCGGAGGGGGATACGGGACAGATACGCAGTATTTT
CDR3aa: CASSGGGYGTDTQYF

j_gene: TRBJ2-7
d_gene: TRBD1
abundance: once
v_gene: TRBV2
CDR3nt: TGTGCCAGCAGGGGGACAGTCTACGAGCAGTACTTC
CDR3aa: CASRGTVYEQYF

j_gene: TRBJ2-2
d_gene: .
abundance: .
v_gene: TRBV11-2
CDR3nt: TGTGCCAGCAGCTTACTGTGGAGGGGGACGGGGGAGCTGTTTTTT
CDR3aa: CASSLLWRGTGELFF

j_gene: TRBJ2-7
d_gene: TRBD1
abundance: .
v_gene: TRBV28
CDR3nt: TGTGCCAGCAGTTTGGGACAGGTCCCGATGGTGCAGTACTTC
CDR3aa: CASSLGQVPMVQYF

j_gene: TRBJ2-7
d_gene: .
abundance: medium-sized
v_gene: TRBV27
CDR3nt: TGTGCCAGCGGGAGGCGGACAGCGATCTACGAGCAGTACTTC
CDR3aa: CASGRRTAIYEQYF

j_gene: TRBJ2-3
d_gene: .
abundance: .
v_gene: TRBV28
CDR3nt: TGTGCCAGCAGTTTAAGGGGCGGCAGTGCCTTCTATACGCAGTATTTT
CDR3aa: CASSLRGGSAFYTQYF

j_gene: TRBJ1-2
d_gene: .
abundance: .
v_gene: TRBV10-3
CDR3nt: TGTGCCATCCTTAGGACCGGGACATCGAATAACTATGGCTACACCTTC
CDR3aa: CAILRTGTSNNYGYTF

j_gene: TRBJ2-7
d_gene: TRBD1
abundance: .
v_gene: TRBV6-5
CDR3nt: TGTGCCAGCAGTTACGGACAGGGAACCTACGAGCAGTACTTC
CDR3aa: CASSYGQGTYEQYF

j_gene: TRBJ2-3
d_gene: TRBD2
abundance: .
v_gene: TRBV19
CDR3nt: TGTGCCAGTAGTATAGTGGCTAGCGGGGAAGGAGGCACAGATACGCAGTATTTT
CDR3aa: CASSIVASGEGGTDTQYF

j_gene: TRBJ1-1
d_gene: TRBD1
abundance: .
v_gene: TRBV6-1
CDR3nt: TGTGCCAGCAGTGAAGCGCTGACAGGGGTGGGGAACACTGAAGCTTTCTTT
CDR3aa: CASSEALTGVGNTEAFF

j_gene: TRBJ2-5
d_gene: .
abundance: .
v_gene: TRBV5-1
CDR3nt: TGCGCCAGCAGCTTCCAGGGCCAAGAGACCCAGTACTTC
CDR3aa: CASSFQGQETQYF

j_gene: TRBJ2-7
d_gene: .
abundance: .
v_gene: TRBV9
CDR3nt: TGTGCCAGCAGCGTAGCTGATGTTACCTACGAGCAGTACTTC
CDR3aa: CASSVADVTYEQYF

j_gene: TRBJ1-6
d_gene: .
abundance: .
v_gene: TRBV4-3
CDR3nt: TGCGCCAGCAGCCAAGCAGCGGCGGCTTCACCCCTCCACTTT
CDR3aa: CASSQAAAASPLHF

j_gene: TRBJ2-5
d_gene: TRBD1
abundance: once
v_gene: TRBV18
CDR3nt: TGTGCCAGCTCACCTCGCTTTGGGACAGAAGAGACCCAGTACTTC
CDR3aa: CASSPRFGTEETQYF

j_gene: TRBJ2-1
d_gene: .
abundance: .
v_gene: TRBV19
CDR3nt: TGTGCCAGTAGTATTCATCGCCTTTCTGAGCAGTTCTTC
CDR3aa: CASSIHRLSEQFF

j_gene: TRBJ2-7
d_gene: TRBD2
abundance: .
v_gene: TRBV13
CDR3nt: TGTGCCAGCAGCGAACTGGGACTAGCGGGGGTGAGCTCCTACGATCAGTACTTC
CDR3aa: CASSELGLAGVSSYDQYF

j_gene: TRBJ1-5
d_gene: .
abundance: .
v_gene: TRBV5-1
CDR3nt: TGCGCCAGCAGCTGGGAACCAGGGAGCAATCAGCCCCAGCATTTT
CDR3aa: CASSWEPGSNQPQHF

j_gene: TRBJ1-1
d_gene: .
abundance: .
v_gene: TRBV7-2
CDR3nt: TGTGCCAGCAGCTTAGTGGCAGACACTGAAGCTTTCTTT
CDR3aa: CASSLVADTEAFF

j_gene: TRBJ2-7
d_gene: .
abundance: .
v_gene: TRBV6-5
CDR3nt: TGTGCCAGCAGTTACTCGAAGCGGGACAGTTCCTACGAGCAGTACTTC
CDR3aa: CASSYSKRDSSYEQYF

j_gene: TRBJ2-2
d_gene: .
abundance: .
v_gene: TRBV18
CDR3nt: TGTGCCAGCTCACCAATGGGATCGGGTTACACCGGGGAGCTGTTTTTT
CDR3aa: CASSPMGSGYTGELFF

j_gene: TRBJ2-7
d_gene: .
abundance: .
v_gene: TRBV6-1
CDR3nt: TGTGCCAGCAGTGAAGCGGGAAGGACCACCTACGAGCAGTACTTC
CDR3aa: CASSEAGRTTYEQYF

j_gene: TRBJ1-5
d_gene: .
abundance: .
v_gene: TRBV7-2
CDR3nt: TGTGCCAGCAGCTTAACAGCTTATAGCAATCAGCCCCAGCATTTT
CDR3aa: CASSLTAYSNQPQHF

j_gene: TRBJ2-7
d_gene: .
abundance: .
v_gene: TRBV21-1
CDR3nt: TGTGCCAGCAGTGGGTTGGACAGGGGGAGCTCCTACGAGCAGTACTTC
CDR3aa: CASSGLDRGSSYEQYF

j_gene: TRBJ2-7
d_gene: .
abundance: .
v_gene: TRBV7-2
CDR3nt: TGTGCCAGCAGCTTAGCGATCTCATACGAGCAGTACTTC
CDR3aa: CASSLAISYEQYF

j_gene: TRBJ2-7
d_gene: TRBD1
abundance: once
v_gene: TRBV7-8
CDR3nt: TGTGCCAGCAGCCCACCGGACAGGGGCTCCTACGAGCAGTACTTC
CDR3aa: CASSPPDRGSYEQYF

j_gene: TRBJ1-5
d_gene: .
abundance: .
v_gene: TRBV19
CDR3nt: TGTGCCAGTAGTATGGGGAATAGGGCTTATAGCAATCAGCCCCAGCATTTT
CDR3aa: CASSMGNRAYSNQPQHF

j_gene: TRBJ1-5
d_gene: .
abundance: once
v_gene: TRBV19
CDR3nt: TGTGCCAGTAGTACCTCCAATCAGCCCCAGCATTTT
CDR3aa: CASSTSNQPQHF

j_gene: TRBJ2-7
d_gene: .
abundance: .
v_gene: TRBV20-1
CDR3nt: TGCAGTGCTAGGACAGACCTACGGCAGTACTTC
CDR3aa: CSARTDLRQYF

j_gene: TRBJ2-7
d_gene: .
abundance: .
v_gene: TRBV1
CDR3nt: TGCACCAGCAGCCACGGGGATAGCTGCTCCTACGAGCAGTACTTC
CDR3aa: CTSSHGDSCSYEQYF